The 29 T cell receptor beta chains reported below all come from one sample, sequenced in a study of graft-versus-host responses after intestinal transplantation. Their target antigens are unknown. Clones were read by immunoSEQ multiplex PCR, and TCRdb kept only the in-frame ones, dropping some. Of tens of thousands of clones listed, around 87% were seen once; the top ten hold less than 5%. The source material was unstimulated CD8+ T cells sorted from spleen or lymph node cells, sampled before transplant. The source of these receptors is a human donor who was the organ donor for an intestinal transplant.

This chain links TRBV30 with TRBJ1-5, with D possibly matching TRBD1 (6 bases). V was trimmed by 2 bases and J by 6 bases, leaving 20 bases between them. Per the germline V gene, CDR1 is GTSNPN and CDR2 is SVGIG (reference sequence). The CDR3 consists of 16 residues. CDR3 DNA: TGTGCCTGGAGTCCCCCTCAGAGCGGGGGGCTTCAGCCCCAGCATTTT. Translating it yields CAWSPPQSGGLQPQHF.

The rearrangement uses TRBV4-3 and TRBJ2-1; D call uncertain. Trimming took 1 base from V and 0 from J, leaving 13 bases between them. The CDR3 has 17 residues. Germline CDR1 is LGHNA and CDR2 is YSLEER. CDR3 region: CASSQVDGLSSYNEQFF. The CDR3 bases are TGCGCCAGCAGCCAAGTCGATGGTCTTAGCTCCTACAATGAGCAGTTCTTC.

The rearrangement links TRBV7-9 to TRBJ2-5; possibly TRBD2 for D (6 bases). Germline-derived CDR1 and CDR2 are SEHNR and FQNEAQ (reference sequence). V shed 5 bases and J shed 11 bases, with 18 bases lying between them. The CDR3 has 13 amino acids. CDR3 sequence (DNA): TGTGCCAGCAGCGCACTTGTCCGGGACTCTCAGTACTTC. Its protein product is CASSALVRDSQYF. Variable domain in full (rest from reference TRBV7-9 and TRBJ2-5): DTGVSQNPRHKITKRGQNVTFRCDPISEHNRLYWYRQTLGQGPEFLTYFQNEAQLEKSRLLSDRFSAERPKGSFSTLEIQRTEQGDSAMYLCASSALVRDSQYFGPGTRLLVL.

The DNA for the CDR3 is TGTGCCAGCAGCCCCGGTGGCTCGGGGCAAGAGACCCAGTACTTC. This gives the protein CASSPGGSGQETQYF. V and J are TRBV6-5 and TRBJ2-5, with TRBD2 as a possible D gene (5 bases). The germline V gene has CDR1 MNHEY and CDR2 SVGAGI. CDR3 size: 15 residues. Deletions cut 6 bases from V and 2 bases from J, with 16 bases between.

The rearrangement links TRBV5-4 to TRBJ1-3, with 10 bases that match TRBD1. The CDR3 consists of 17 residues. Germline V gives CDR1 SGHNT, CDR2 YYREEE (reference sequence). V gave up 4 bases and J gave up 0 bases; unmatched junction bases: 7. The CDR3 region is CASSEGQGVYSGNTIYF. Written as DNA, the CDR3 is TGTGCCAGCAGCGAAGGACAGGGGGTTTACTCTGGAAACACCATATATTTT.

V usage is TRBV9 and J usage is TRBJ2-5; 9 bases align to TRBD2. The CDR3 runs 16 residues. V lost 0 bases to trimming and J lost 3 bases; unmatched junction nucleotides: 6. Per the germline V gene, CDR1 is SGDLS and CDR2 is YYNGEE. The CDR3 here is CASSVDSSGAKETQYF. For the CDR3, the DNA is TGTGCCAGCAGCGTAGATTCTAGCGGGGCCAAAGAGACCCAGTACTTC. Filled out from reference TRBV9 and TRBJ2-5, the complete variable domain reads DSGVTQTPKHLITATGQRVTLRCSPRSGDLSVYWYQQSLDQGLQFLIQYYNGEERAKGNILERFSAQQFPDLHSELNLSSLELGDSALYFCASSVDSSGAKETQYFGPGTRLLVL.

The J gene is TRBJ2-5, the V gene TRBV6-5; no definite D call. CDR1 and CDR2 from the germline V gene are MNHEY and SVGAGI. Trimming shortened V by 6 bases and J by 5 bases, and 16 bases separated the two germline ends. The CDR3 is made up of 14 amino acids. The CDR3 nucleotides read TGTGCCAGCAGACAGAGAATGGATGAGGAGACCCAGTACTTC. Its translation is CASRQRMDEETQYF.

In its sample, this clone was seen a few times. The V call is TRBV5-8, the J call TRBJ1-2; D is possibly TRBD1 (6 bases). There are 14 residues in the CDR3. Per germline, CDR1 SGHTS and CDR2 YDEGEE. Between the trimmed V and J ends, which lost 6 bases and 4 bases, there was a span of 16 bases. As DNA, the CDR3 is TGTGCCAGCATACCGGGGGGACAAACCTATGGCTACACCTTC. Amino acid sequence: CASIPGGQTYGYTF.

The gene calls are TRBV11-2 and TRBJ1-3, with unresolved D. V lost 1 base, J lost 0 bases, and 4 bases lay in between. This CDR3 has 14 residues. The germline CDR1 and CDR2 sequences are SGHAT and FQNNGV. The CDR3 loop is CASSLVASGNTIYF. CDR3 nucleotides: TGTGCCAGCAGCTTAGTGGCCTCTGGAAACACCATATATTTT. The variable domain in full, completed from reference TRBV11-2 and TRBJ1-3, reads EAGVAQSPRYKIIEKRQSVAFWCNPISGHATLYWYQQILGQGPKLLIQFQNNGVVDDSQLPKDRFSAERLKGVDSTLKIQPAKLEDSAVYLCASSLVASGNTIYFGEGSWLTVV.

The gene calls are TRBV4-2 and TRBJ2-2; 15 nucleotides agree with TRBD2. This CDR3 is 16 amino acids long. J was trimmed by 6 bases and V by 1 base; bases with no gene match: 0. Germline values: CDR1 LGHNA, CDR2 YNFKEQ. The CDR3 DNA reads as TGTGCCAGCAGCCAAGGGACTAGCGGGGGGGCCGGGGAGCTGTTTTTT. It yields the protein CASSQGTSGGAGELFF.

This chain connects TRBV30 to TRBJ1-2; 7 nucleotides line up with TRBD1. Germline CDR1 GTSNPN, CDR2 SVGIG (reference sequence). There are 14 residues in the CDR3. J gave up 8 bases and V 2 bases, and 11 bases lay outside the gene matches. In nucleotides, the CDR3 is TGTGCCTGGAGTCCGACTCAAAGACAGGGCGGCTACACCTTC. Encoded protein: CAWSPTQRQGGYTF.

The gene calls are TRBV21-1 and TRBJ2-7; the table's D call TRBD1 went unverified against the DNA. TRBV21-1 is flagged as a pseudogene. The CDR3 totals 16 residues. The CDR3 loop reads CASSKDLQEEPYEQYV. CDR3 DNA: TGTGCCAGCAGCAAAGATTTACAGGAAGAACCCTACGAGCAGTACGTC.

The chain is built from TRBV6-4 and TRBJ2-5; possible D gene TRBD2, 6 bases. Trimming cost V 2 bases and J 4 bases, with 11 bases left between them. Germline CDR1 reads MRHNA; CDR2 reads SNTAGT. The CDR3 is 14 residues long. The CDR3 nucleotides read TGTGCCAGCAGTGACAGGATCGGGGGAGAGACCCAGTACTTC. It yields the protein CASSDRIGGETQYF.

The rearrangement joins TRBV4-1 to TRBJ1-5; D is perhaps TRBD1 (5 bases). The CDR3 is made up of 18 amino acids. Trimming took 0 bases from V and 0 from J, leaving 15 bases between them. The germline gives CDR1 MGHRA, CDR2 YSYEKL. CDR3 loop: CASSQEARVSDSNQPQHF. The CDR3 DNA reads as TGCGCCAGCAGCCAAGAGGCCAGGGTGTCCGATAGCAATCAGCCCCAGCATTTT.

This clone showed up just once. The V and J genes are TRBV7-2 and TRBJ1-1, with 9 bases identical to TRBD1. The J segment lost 4 bases and the V segment lost 4 bases, leaving 1 base of the junction unmatched. The V gene's germline CDR1 is SGHTA and CDR2 FQGNSA. The CDR3 runs to 13 residues. The CDR3 DNA sequence: TGTGCCAGCAGCTGGACAGGGGTCACTGAAGCTTTCTTT. This codes for CASSWTGVTEAFF.

This sequence joins TRBV5-4 and TRBJ2-7, with 9 nucleotides matching TRBD2. CDR1 is SGHNT, CDR2 YYREEE, per germline (reference sequence). This CDR3 spans 18 amino acids. Losses at the gene ends were 4 bases for V and 3 bases for J; bases not matched to a gene: 17. CDR3 loop: CASSQEPFSGGHDYEQYV. DNA of the CDR3: TGTGCCAGCAGCCAAGAGCCTTTTAGCGGGGGCCACGACTACGAGCAGTACGTC.

This sequence joins TRBV9 and TRBJ2-5; 8 nucleotides align to TRBD2. Germline V gene lookup returns CDR1 SGDLS and CDR2 YYNGEE. Trimming removed 0 bases from V and 4 bases from J; junction bases left unmatched: 5. CDR3 length: 15 residues. The CDR3 region has the DNA TGTGCCAGCAGCGTAGAGGGTAGCGGGGTAGAGACCCAGTACTTC. Translation: CASSVEGSGVETQYF.

This sequence joins TRBV7-6 and TRBJ2-4; TRBD1 might be the D (5 bases). There are 20 residues in the CDR3. In germline, CDR1 is SGHVS, CDR2 FNYEAQ. Trimming removed 5 bases at V and 1 base at J, with 27 bases between. The CDR3 region is CASSPLLGKGRLSAKNIQYF. CDR3 sequence (DNA): TGTGCCAGCAGCCCCCTTTTGGGTAAGGGGCGGTTATCGGCCAAAAACATTCAGTACTTC.

The chain has TRBV11-2 and TRBJ2-3; no firm D call. CDR1 is SGHAT and CDR2 is FQNNGV in the germline V gene. V dropped 4 bases and J dropped 4 bases, with 12 bases sitting between them. The CDR3 is 14 amino acids. The CDR3 is CASSSFPHSDTQYF. For the CDR3, the DNA is TGTGCCAGCAGCTCCTTTCCTCACTCAGATACGCAGTATTTT.

V is TRBV27 and J is TRBJ1-2, with 8 bases fitting TRBD1. J gave up 6 bases and V 5 bases, and 8 bases lay outside the gene matches. The CDR3 has 14 amino acids. Germline loops: CDR1 MNHEY, CDR2 SMNVEV (reference sequence). The DNA of the CDR3 is TGTGCCAGCAGTCTTTTGACAGGGGACGATGGCTACACCTTC. It yields the protein CASSLLTGDDGYTF.

The J gene is TRBJ2-7, the V gene TRBV15, with a tentative D call TRBD1 (5 bases). The V end lost 0 bases, the J end lost 6 bases, and 9 bases lay between the germline ends. The germline V gene has CDR1 LNHNV and CDR2 YYDKDF (reference sequence). There are 13 residues in the CDR3. As DNA, the CDR3 is TGTGCCACCAGCAGAGATCGAAGGGGCGAGCAGTACGTC. Its translation: CATSRDRRGEQYV.

The chain joins TRBV2 to TRBJ2-3; 7 nucleotides agree with TRBD2. Germline V gives CDR1 SNHLY, CDR2 FYNNEI. Losses at the gene ends were 3 bases for V and 2 bases for J; bases not matched to a gene: 5. The length of the CDR3 is 15 residues. The DNA for the CDR3 is TGTGCCAGCAGTGAGACTAGCCGAGCCACAGATACGCAGTATTTT. This translates into CASSETSRATDTQYF.

The chain carries TRBV2 and TRBJ1-5; the D gene is possibly TRBD1 (5 bases). The germline CDR1 and CDR2 sequences are SNHLY and FYNNEI. V was trimmed by 6 bases and J by 0 bases, leaving 15 bases between them. This CDR3 spans 16 amino acids. The chain's CDR3 is CASRDTSGSSNQPQHF. CDR3 DNA: TGTGCCAGCAGAGACACTTCAGGGTCTAGCAATCAGCCCCAGCATTTT.

The chain couples TRBV7-9 to TRBJ1-1, with D hard to call. This CDR3 region has 12 residues. V was clipped by 10 bases and J by 1 base, with 10 bases between them. Germline lookup yields CDR1 SEHNR and CDR2 FQNEAQ (reference sequence). As DNA, the CDR3 is TGTGCCACCGAACTAGGGAACACTGAAGCTTTCTTT. Translating gives CATELGNTEAFF.

V is TRBV19 and J is TRBJ1-6; D is possibly TRBD1 (6 bases). Trimming removed 10 bases at V and 6 bases at J, with 13 bases between. This CDR3 is built from 13 residues. The V gene's germline CDR1 is LNHDA and CDR2 SQIVND (reference sequence). The CDR3 sequence is CAISQGPNSPLHF. CDR3 nucleotide sequence: TGTGCCATTTCACAGGGACCTAATTCACCCCTCCACTTT. The variable domain in full, completed from reference TRBV19 and TRBJ1-6, reads DGGITQSPKYLFRKEGQNVTLSCEQNLNHDAMYWYRQDPGQGLRLIYYSQIVNDFQKGDIAEGYSVSREKKESFPLTVTSAQKNPTAFYLCAISQGPNSPLHFGNGTRLTVT.

The chain recombines TRBV7-2 with TRBJ1-1; D is uncertain. Between the trimmed V and J ends, which lost 1 base and 7 bases, there was a span of 7 bases. Per germline, CDR1 SGHTA and CDR2 FQGNSA. CDR3 size: 12 residues. The CDR3 loop reads CASSLVSVEAFF. The CDR3 DNA is TGTGCCAGCAGCTTAGTCTCCGTTGAAGCTTTCTTT.

This chain connects TRBV2 to TRBJ2-7; possible D gene TRBD1, 6 bases. The germline gives CDR1 SNHLY, CDR2 FYNNEI. V shed 6 bases and J shed 3 bases, with 24 bases lying between them. The CDR3 consists of 17 residues. CDR3 sequence reads: CASSGEPHRATNYEQYV. In nucleotides, the CDR3 is TGTGCCAGCAGCGGAGAACCCCACAGGGCCACGAACTACGAGCAGTACGTC.

The V gene is TRBV9, the J gene TRBJ1-1, with D tentatively TRBD1 (6 bases). Germline loops: CDR1 SGDLS, CDR2 YYNGEE. The CDR3 runs to 13 residues. Trimming stripped 4 bases from V and 1 base from J, with 8 bases between. This chain's CDR3 is CASSTGPNTEAFF. The CDR3 DNA sequence: TGTGCCAGCAGCACAGGGCCGAACACTGAAGCTTTCTTT.

V gene TRBV7-8 combines with J gene TRBJ1-2; 9 bases align to TRBD1. CDR1 and CDR2 (germline): SGHVS, FQNEAQ. The V gene end was trimmed by 2 bases and the J gene end by 4 bases; junction bases not matched to a gene: 8. The CDR3 spans 16 residues. The CDR3 sequence: CASSLTNLGQGYGYTF. Written as DNA, the CDR3 is TGTGCCAGCAGCTTAACTAACTTGGGACAGGGCTATGGCTACACCTTC.